This T cell receptor beta chain was sequenced in a study of glioma-infiltrating T cells. Of note for this clonotype: The antigen is not known.

Amplification of TCR alpha and beta CDR3 regions from RNA used iRepertoire nested multiplex PCR. Using its own MiXCR run on the multiplex PCR reads, TCRdb lists one record per CDR3 protein. Of approximately 90,000 distinct CDR3 sequences listed, 20% to 25% are singletons. Study-wide results and limits: Tissue-blood divergence was below expectation in non-neoplastic patients, above in gliomas.

Germline CDR1 is MNHEY and CDR2 is SMNVEV (reference sequence). Trimming cost V 4 bases and J 3 bases; bases outside gene matches: 6. The CDR3 runs 16 residues. This clonotype was obtained from a human donor with low-grade glioma or glioblastoma, undergoing nonglioma brain surgery, or in good health (not recorded which). The sequenced sample was glioma tissue, nonneoplastic brain tissue, or PBMCs (not recorded which). The chain recombines TRBV27 with TRBJ2-7; 13 nucleotides agree with TRBD2. The CDR3, as DNA: TGTGCCAGCAGTTCCCGGACTAGCGGGAGCCGCTACGAGCAGTACTTC. It translates to CASSSRTSGSRYEQYF.